Each of the 31 T cell receptor beta chains below was sequenced from the same sample in a study of CD8+ T cells in alopecia areata. cDNA reverse transcribed from extracted RNA served as the sequencing template. Sequencing used immunoSEQ multiplex PCR; TCRdb keeps in-frame clones, though not all of them. The sample holds some 120,000 clones, around 60% seen once. Treatment of the sample: oral pan-JAK inhibitor, 5-10 mg twice daily. The sample was CD4+ T cells sorted from blood, taken at week 4, from a patient treated with tofacitinib. The origin of the receptors is a human donor with alopecia areata.

The V call is TRBV5-4, the J call TRBJ2-5; D not certain. CDR3 size: 12 residues. CDR1 and CDR2 from the germline V gene are SGHNT and YYREEE (reference sequence). V was cut by 3 bases and J by 3 bases, with 6 bases left in between. CDR3 loop: CASSYRKETQYF. The CDR3 nucleotides read TGTGCCAGCAGCTATCGCAAAGAGACCCAGTACTTC. The full variable domain, rest sourced from reference TRBV5-4 and TRBJ2-5, is ETGVTQSPTHLIKTRGQQVTLRCSSQSGHNTVSWYQQALGQGPQFIFQYYREEENGRGNFPPRFSGLQFPNYSSELNVNALELDDSALYLCASSYRKETQYFGPGTRLLVL.

In this sample, this clone turned up a few times. This rearrangement joins TRBV5-1 to TRBJ1-6, with 8 bases matching TRBD1. This CDR3 contains 15 residues. Germline V gene data show CDR1 as SGHRS and CDR2 as YFSETQ. V lost 0 bases and J lost 13; bases outside the gene matches: 9. The CDR3, as DNA: TGCGCCAGCAGCTTGGACCCTGGACAGGGCAGCCCCCTCCACTTT. Its translation: CASSLDPGQGSPLHF.

V gene TRBV5-1 combines with J gene TRBJ1-1; D gene uncertain. Germline V lookup: CDR1 SGHRS, CDR2 YFSETQ. V lost 4 bases and J lost 0, with 10 bases in between. This CDR3 spans 14 amino acids. CDR3 amino acids: CASSRGSLNTEAFF. The DNA for the CDR3 is TGCGCCAGCAGCCGAGGCAGTTTGAACACTGAAGCTTTCTTT.

The chain combines TRBV27 with TRBJ1-1, with D possibly being TRBD1 (5 bases). Per germline, CDR1 MNHEY and CDR2 SMNVEV (reference sequence). The CDR3 has 16 residues. V was trimmed by 0 bases and J by 5 bases, leaving 16 bases between them. The CDR3 sequence is CASSLSWRGRRTEAFF. The CDR3 DNA reads TGTGCCAGCAGTTTATCATGGAGGGGAAGAAGGACTGAAGCTTTCTTT.

V is TRBV5-1 and J is TRBJ2-7; the D is unclear. V was shortened by 0 bases and J by 1 base, with 11 bases between the two germline ends. There are 15 residues in the CDR3. Germline assignment: CDR1 SGHRS and CDR2 YFSETQ. The CDR3 loop reads CASSLEAGRSYEQYF. Written as DNA, the CDR3 is TGCGCCAGCAGCTTGGAGGCCGGGCGGTCCTACGAGCAGTACTTC.

The V call is TRBV5-6, the J call TRBJ2-6, with 10 bases matching TRBD1. Germline-derived CDR1 and CDR2 are SGHDT and YYEEEE. The CDR3 is made up of 17 amino acids. J lost 2 bases, V lost 2 bases, and 4 bases had no gene match. This chain's CDR3 is CASSFGQGVTGANVLTF. For the CDR3, the DNA is TGTGCCAGCAGCTTCGGACAGGGGGTTACTGGGGCCAACGTCCTGACTTTC.

The genes are TRBV7-2 and TRBJ2-1; 14 positions match TRBD2. Germline loops: CDR1 SGHTA, CDR2 FQGNSA. The CDR3 totals 17 residues. The V segment lost 4 bases and the J segment 7 bases; nucleotides outside the gene matches: 9. CDR3 in DNA: TGTGCCAGCAGCTCCGTCCGACTAGCGGGAGGGTTGAATGAGCAGTTCTTC. This codes for CASSSVRLAGGLNEQFF.

The chain joins TRBV25-1 to TRBJ2-5; TRBD1 or TRBD2 may be the D gene (5 bases each). With 3 bases removed from V and 2 bases from J, the gap between germline ends came to 13 bases. Germline lookup yields CDR1 MGHDK and CDR2 SYGVNS. The CDR3 is made up of 15 amino acids. In DNA, the CDR3 is TGTGCCAGCAGTGACTGGGGACGCCAACAAGAGACCCAGTACTTC. This translates into CASSDWGRQQETQYF.

This chain uses TRBV7-3 with TRBJ2-1; 10 bases map to TRBD2. This CDR3 is 15 amino acids long. CDR1 is SGHTA and CDR2 is FQGTGA in the germline V gene. V shed 6 bases, J shed 5 bases, and the junction held 7 bases outside the gene matches. The DNA of the CDR3 is TGTGCCAGCAGTCCGAGACTAGCGGGTAACAATGAGCAGTTCTTC. The encoded protein is CASSPRLAGNNEQFF.

This chain links TRBV2 with TRBJ2-2; 9 bases fit TRBD2. V lost 5 bases and J lost 2; bases outside the gene matches: 3. From germline, CDR1 is SNHLY and CDR2 FYNNEI. This CDR3 is 15 amino acids long. The CDR3 protein is CASSQTSGNTGELFF. The CDR3 DNA reads TGTGCCAGCAGTCAGACTAGCGGTAACACCGGGGAGCTGTTTTTT.

This chain uses TRBV28 with TRBJ2-2; tentative D call: TRBD1 (5 bases). The CDR3 consists of 13 residues. V lost 9 bases and J 5 bases, leaving 13 bases between the germline ends. Germline CDR1 and CDR2: MDHEN and SYDVKM. In DNA form, the CDR3 reads TGTGCCAGTGGTCAGGGTTGGACCGGGGAGCTGTTTTTT. Translating it yields CASGQGWTGELFF.

The J gene is TRBJ2-7, the V gene TRBV29-1; D might be TRBD1 (6 bases). V lost 7 bases and J lost 2, with 12 bases in between. Germline CDR1 SQVTM, CDR2 ANQGSEA. The CDR3 covers 12 residues. In nucleotides, the CDR3 is TGCAGCGACGGATGGGGGCCCTACGAGCAGTACTTC. Its protein product is CSDGWGPYEQYF.

This sequence joins TRBV7-2 and TRBJ2-7, with TRBD2 identical over 7 bases. The CDR3 is 14 amino acids. V trimming: 5 bases; J trimming: 1 base; junction bases outside the gene matches: 5. In germline, CDR1 is SGHTA, CDR2 FQGNSA. CDR3 DNA sequence: TGTGCCAGCAGCCCCACTAGCGAGTCCTACGAGCAGTACTTC. Translation gives CASSPTSESYEQYF.

V and J are TRBV5-1 and TRBJ2-3; D gene uncertain. Germline CDR1 and CDR2: SGHRS and YFSETQ. V lost 0 bases and J 2 bases, leaving 10 bases between the germline ends. The CDR3 contains 15 residues. This CDR3 reads CASSLAQLNTDTQYF. DNA of the CDR3: TGCGCCAGCAGCTTGGCACAGCTAAACACAGATACGCAGTATTTT.

The chain has TRBV4-3 and TRBJ2-5; 7 bases are a match to TRBD2. The CDR3 length is 16 residues. V shed 1 base, J shed 3 bases, and the junction held 8 bases outside the gene matches. CDR1 is LGHNA, CDR2 YSLEER, per germline. For the CDR3, the DNA is TGCGCCAGCAGCCAAGGGGGCGGGAGCGGAGAAGAGACCCAGTACTTC. It is translated as CASSQGGGSGEETQYF.

The genes are TRBV4-1 and TRBJ2-5; the match to TRBD2 covers 8 bases. Germline V gene sequence: CDR1 MGHRA, CDR2 YSYEKL. J lost 5 bases, V lost 0 bases, and 20 bases had no gene match. CDR3 size: 20 residues. In DNA form, the CDR3 reads TGCGCCAGCAGCCAAGATCGGCGAGCGGGGGATGTTCTTCTTAGCGAGACCCAGTACTTC. It specifies CASSQDRRAGDVLLSETQYF.

V gene TRBV23-1 combines with J gene TRBJ2-5; 9 bases fit TRBD1. TRBV23-1 is annotated as an ORF whose role is uncertain. V shed 2 bases, J shed 4 bases, and the junction held 11 bases outside the gene matches. The CDR3 is made up of 17 amino acids. The CDR3 is CASSQGGQGNTRETQYF. CDR3 coding DNA: TGCGCCAGCAGTCAAGGCGGACAGGGGAACACGAGAGAGACCCAGTACTTC.

This chain uses TRBV4-1 with TRBJ2-5; 10 positions agree with TRBD2. Germline V gene data show CDR1 as MGHRA and CDR2 as YSYEKL. The CDR3 consists of 19 residues. V gave up 0 bases and J gave up 0 bases; unmatched junction bases: 10. The CDR3 DNA sequence: TGCGCCAGCAGCCAAGATCCGGGACTAGCGAATAAGAACCAAGAGACCCAGTACTTC. The encoded protein is CASSQDPGLANKNQETQYF.

The rearrangement uses TRBV30 and TRBJ2-5; 9 nucleotides align to TRBD1. V gave up 1 base and J gave up 5 bases; unmatched junction bases: 8. This CDR3 has 15 residues. Germline V gives CDR1 GTSNPN, CDR2 SVGIG (reference sequence). The CDR3 region has the DNA TGTGCCTGGAGTGAGGGACAGGGAGTGATGGAGACCCAGTACTTC. This codes for CAWSEGQGVMETQYF.

This clone was counted a few times. The J gene is TRBJ1-1, the V gene TRBV27; perhaps TRBD1 as D (5 bases). V was clipped by 4 bases and J by 3 bases, with 12 bases between them. Germline V gene sequence: CDR1 MNHEY, CDR2 SMNVEV (reference sequence). CDR3 length: 14 amino acids. CDR3 sequence reads: CASSWRSGDTEAFF. CDR3 nucleotides: TGTGCCAGCAGTTGGCGATCGGGGGACACTGAAGCTTTCTTT.

This sequence joins TRBV7-3 and TRBJ2-2; D ambiguous. The germline V gene has CDR1 SGHTA and CDR2 FQGTGA. The ends were cut back, 2 bases at V and 7 bases at J, with 8 bases in the middle. This CDR3 has 13 amino acids. The CDR3 loop is CASSLSRFGELFF. Here the CDR3 DNA reads TGTGCCAGCAGCTTATCTCGATTCGGGGAGCTGTTTTTT.

The gene calls are TRBV4-3 and TRBJ2-3; D ambiguous. This CDR3 has 18 residues. The V gene lost 0 bases and the J gene lost 0 bases, with 16 bases spanning the gap. Germline CDR1 is LGHNA and CDR2 is YSLEER. CDR3 loop: CASSQERLGGPSTDTQYF. CDR3 coding DNA: TGCGCCAGCAGCCAAGAAAGACTTGGTGGACCTAGCACAGATACGCAGTATTTT.

The chain has TRBV6-6 and TRBJ2-1; D is unclear. CDR3 length: 13 residues. Trimming shortened V by 7 bases and J by 3 bases, and 10 bases separated the two germline ends. The germline V gene has CDR1 MNHNY and CDR2 SVGAGI (reference sequence). The CDR3 region has the DNA TGTGCCAGCACGGTGCGTGTCTACAATGAGCAGTTCTTC. It yields the protein CASTVRVYNEQFF.

A single count supports this clone. V is TRBV5-1 and J is TRBJ2-7, with 8 bases that match TRBD2. V was pared by 0 bases and J by 1 base, with 3 bases of the junction left unmatched. The CDR3 covers 15 residues. CDR1 is SGHRS and CDR2 is YFSETQ in the germline V gene. In nucleotides, the CDR3 is TGCGCCAGCAGCTTGGTGAGCGGGGGTTCCTACGAGCAGTACTTC. Encoded protein: CASSLVSGGSYEQYF.

The chain uses TRBV7-8 and TRBJ1-3; D not resolved. Germline values: CDR1 SGHVS, CDR2 FQNEAQ. Trimming pared 5 bases from V and 0 bases from J, leaving 8 bases between. The CDR3 spans 14 residues. The CDR3 DNA reads as TGTGCCAGCAGCCCCACCAGCTCTGGAAACACCATATATTTT. It encodes CASSPTSSGNTIYF.

The rearrangement joins TRBV29-1 to TRBJ2-1; 8 positions agree with TRBD2. Trimming at V came to 4 bases and at J to 13 bases, leaving 12 bases not matched to a gene. This CDR3 spans 13 amino acids. The germline V gene has CDR1 SQVTM and CDR2 ANQGSEA. CDR3 residues: CSVVRWRGDLQFF. The CDR3 DNA follows: TGCAGCGTTGTCCGGTGGCGGGGGGATCTTCAGTTCTTC.

The chain recombines TRBV30 with TRBJ1-5; D is uncertain. The ends were cut back, 2 bases at V and 2 bases at J, with 10 bases in the middle. The CDR3 has 14 amino acids. Germline lookup yields CDR1 GTSNPN and CDR2 SVGIG (reference sequence). The CDR3 sequence: CAWSQAPGNQPQHF. In DNA form, the CDR3 reads TGTGCCTGGAGTCAGGCCCCCGGCAATCAGCCCCAGCATTTT.

This clone occurred a few times. V usage is TRBV4-1 and J usage is TRBJ2-7, with 7 bases lining up with TRBD1. CDR3 length: 16 residues. V lost 4 bases to trimming and J lost 4 bases; unmatched junction nucleotides: 13. Germline values: CDR1 MGHRA, CDR2 YSYEKL. Here the CDR3 reads CASSREPGTEIYEQYF. CDR3 sequence (DNA): TGCGCCAGCAGCCGAGAACCCGGGACAGAGATATACGAGCAGTACTTC.

This chain connects TRBV9 to TRBJ1-4; possible D gene TRBD1, 5 bases. Trimming took 3 bases from V and 5 from J, leaving 14 bases between them. This CDR3 spans 15 amino acids. Germline CDR1 and CDR2: SGDLS and YYNGEE. The CDR3 DNA reads as TGTGCCAGCAGCGGACACGGGACGCAAAATGAAAAACTGTTTTTT. Protein: CASSGHGTQNEKLFF.

This chain links TRBV29-1 with TRBJ2-4; D is ambiguous. Looked up from germline, CDR1 is SQVTM and CDR2 is ANQGSEA. The CDR3 sequence is 11 residues long. Trimming shortened V by 4 bases and J by 7 bases, and 8 bases separated the two germline ends. CDR3: CSVAGGNIQYF. The CDR3 coding sequence is TGCAGCGTTGCGGGTGGGAACATTCAGTACTTC.

The V gene is TRBV7-2, the J gene TRBJ2-7; a weak D match, TRBD2 (6 bases). The CDR3 totals 14 residues. V lost 5 bases, J lost 0 bases, and 11 bases lay in between. Germline lookup yields CDR1 SGHTA and CDR2 FQGNSA. CDR3 nucleotides: TGTGCCAGCAGCCCGGGACTGAACTCCTACGAGCAGTACTTC. Translated: CASSPGLNSYEQYF.